These 18 T cell receptor beta chains came from one sample sequenced in a study of T cells in Graves' hyperthyroidism and ophthalmopathy. Researchers amplified the TCR beta CDR3 regions from RNA transcripts. Carried out on the TCR CDR3, a first-round RT-PCR used the HTBI primer set. Via MiXCR, TCRdb re-called the multiplex PCR reads, giving one row per CDR3 protein. The sample has a few hundred thousand distinct CDR3 sequences; less than 20% are singletons. What was sequenced was blood. These receptors all stem from a woman between 18 and 30 years old with Graves' hyperthyroidism that later progressed to Graves' ophthalmopathy.

The CDR3 DNA reads TGTGCCAGCAGCCCGGACAACTCGTTTTCTGGAAACACCATATATTTT. It translates to CASSPDNSFSGNTIYF. The chain couples TRBV7-9 to TRBJ1-3, with a tentative D call TRBD1 (5 bases). Germline V gives CDR1 SEHNR, CDR2 FQNEAQ (reference sequence). V dropped 5 bases and J dropped 1 base, with 15 bases sitting between them. The CDR3 length is 16 residues.

The rearrangement joins TRBV7-2 to TRBJ2-7; D is unresolved. The germline CDR1 and CDR2 sequences are SGHTA and FQGNSA. CDR3 length: 16 amino acids. Trimming removed 1 base from V and 0 bases from J, with 13 bases in between. The CDR3 DNA is TGTGCCAGCAGCTTAGTGGAGCCGATCAGCTCCTACGAGCAGTACTTC. Protein: CASSLVEPISSYEQYF.

This clonotype was counted many times. This rearrangement joins TRBV20-1 to TRBJ1-1; D gene ambiguous. The CDR3 is 13 amino acids. CDR1 and CDR2 from the germline V gene are DFQATT and SNEGSKA (reference sequence). The ends were cut back, 6 bases at V and 1 base at J, with 12 bases in the middle. CDR3 in amino acids: CSADAGGNTEAFF. CDR3 nucleotide sequence: TGCAGTGCGGACGCCGGAGGGAACACTGAAGCTTTCTTT.

A note on this clonotype: Since a much larger clone is just one base distant, this may be a read error. CDR3 in DNA: TGCAGCGTTGAGGATCTGGACAGCTACAATGAGCGGTTCTTC. It is translated as CSVEDLDSYNERFF. J is TRBJ2-1 and V is TRBV29-1; a weak D match, TRBD1 (6 bases). The CDR3 totals 14 residues. Germline CDR1 reads SQVTM; CDR2 reads ANQGSEA.

This clonotype has at least ten counts. The chain carries TRBV11-1 and TRBJ2-4; D might be TRBD1 (6 bases). This CDR3 spans 15 amino acids. CDR1 and CDR2 (germline): SGHAT, FQDESV (reference sequence). V lost 4 bases to trimming and J lost 8 bases, with 18 bases between them. CDR3 sequence reads: CASSSGPQSGDIQYF. DNA of the CDR3: TGTGCCAGCAGCTCGGGACCCCAGTCAGGGGACATTCAGTACTTC.

This clonotype has at least ten counts. V and J are TRBV13 and TRBJ2-1, with no clear D. The CDR3 consists of 16 residues. Trimming took 7 bases from V and 3 from J, leaving 19 bases between them. Germline V lookup: CDR1 PRHDT, CDR2 FYEKMQ (reference sequence). Here the CDR3 DNA reads TGTGCCAGCACCTCTTCCGGAGCAGGCTACTACAATGAGCAGTTCTTC. Its protein is CASTSSGAGYYNEQFF.

The sample holds many counts of this clonotype. This rearrangement joins TRBV27 to TRBJ2-1, with D uncertain. Germline V gene lookup returns CDR1 MNHEY and CDR2 SMNVEV (reference sequence). CDR3 length: 16 amino acids. V was cut by 3 bases and J by 1 base, with 13 bases left in between. Written as DNA, the CDR3 is TGTGCCAGCAGTTTTTCCACCTCCTTTTCCTACAATGAGCAGTTCTTC. Encoded protein: CASSFSTSFSYNEQFF.

The chain joins TRBV3-1 to TRBJ2-3; D gene ambiguous. V gave up 1 base and J gave up 0 bases, with 5 bases separating them. CDR3 length: 14 amino acids. Germline lookup yields CDR1 LGHDT and CDR2 YNNKEL (reference sequence). The CDR3 loop is CASSQGESTDTQYF. As DNA, the CDR3 is TGTGCCAGCAGCCAAGGTGAAAGCACAGATACGCAGTATTTT.

The gene calls are TRBV5-6 and TRBJ1-4, with 10 bases aligning to TRBD1. The ends lost 1 base at V and 8 bases at J; junction bases unmatched: 8. Germline V lookup: CDR1 SGHDT, CDR2 YYEEEE. The CDR3 covers 16 residues. The CDR3 coding sequence is TGTGCCAGCAGCTTGTGGTCCGGGACAGGGGACGAAAAACTGTTTTTT. This codes for CASSLWSGTGDEKLFF.

This clonotype occurred many times. The chain is built from TRBV3-1 and TRBJ2-5, with 9 bases lining up with TRBD1. V lost 0 bases to trimming and J lost 5 bases; unmatched junction nucleotides: 4. This CDR3 region has 15 residues. In germline, CDR1 is LGHDT, CDR2 YNNKEL (reference sequence). The CDR3 spells CASSQDGDRDETQYF. In nucleotides, the CDR3 is TGTGCCAGCAGCCAAGATGGGGACAGGGATGAGACCCAGTACTTC.

The J gene is TRBJ2-2, the V gene TRBV5-1; 8 nucleotides match TRBD1. J was trimmed by 3 bases and V by 4 bases; bases with no gene match: 5. The CDR3 is made up of 15 amino acids. Looked up from germline, CDR1 is SGHRS and CDR2 is YFSETQ. The CDR3 nucleotides are TGCGCCAGCAGCCCAGGGGGCTCGGACACCGGGGAGCTGTTTTTT. Its translation: CASSPGGSDTGELFF.

The gene calls are TRBV18 and TRBJ2-1; 11 bases line up with TRBD1. Germline assignment: CDR1 KGHSH and CDR2 LQKENI. V was pared by 3 bases and J by 9 bases, with 7 bases of the junction left unmatched. This CDR3 has 15 residues. As DNA, the CDR3 is TGTGCCAGCTCACCGGGGACAGGGGGATGGTCTGAGCAGTTCTTC. It codes for CASSPGTGGWSEQFF. Based on the CDR3 plus reference TRBV18 and TRBJ2-1, the full variable domain is NAGVMQNPRHLVRRRGQEARLRCSPMKGHSHVYWYRQLPEEGLKFMVYLQKENIIDESGMPKERFSAEFPKEGPSILRIQQVVRGDSAAYFCASSPGTGGWSEQFFGPGTRLTVL.

The table lists this clonotype with many counts. This sequence joins TRBV18 and TRBJ2-5; possible D gene TRBD1, 6 bases. The CDR3 consists of 15 residues. V lost 0 bases and J 0 bases, leaving 8 bases between the germline ends. The V gene's germline CDR1 is KGHSH and CDR2 LQKENI. The CDR3 protein is CASSPPQGYQETQYF. CDR3 DNA sequence: TGTGCCAGCTCACCACCACAGGGTTACCAAGAGACCCAGTACTTC.

This clonotype was counted at least ten times. The chain has TRBV12-3 or TRBV12-4 and TRBJ2-5; tentative D call: TRBD2 (6 bases). The CDR3 covers 13 residues. V shed 6 bases and J shed 5 bases, with 13 bases lying between them. The CDR3 sequence is CASRKEGGETQYF. The CDR3 DNA reads as TGTGCCAGCAGGAAGGAGGGTGGGGAGACCCAGTACTTC.

The V and J genes are TRBV20-1 and TRBJ2-1, with 11 bases lining up with TRBD2. The CDR3 contains 14 residues. Germline lookup yields CDR1 DFQATT and CDR2 SNEGSKA (reference sequence). The trim removed 4 bases at V and 7 bases at J, leaving 6 bases unmatched. CDR3 sequence: CSATGTSGRNEQFF. In DNA, the CDR3 is TGCAGTGCTACCGGGACTAGCGGTAGGAATGAGCAGTTCTTC.

The V call is TRBV5-5, the J call TRBJ2-1; D might be TRBD1 (6 bases). The CDR3 totals 16 residues. Trimming removed 2 bases at V and 5 bases at J, with 17 bases between. CDR1 is SGHKS and CDR2 is YYEKEE in the germline V gene (reference sequence). CDR3 in amino acids: CASSLRDTGTHNEQFF. In nucleotides, the CDR3 is TGTGCCAGCAGCTTAAGGGACACCGGAACCCACAATGAGCAGTTCTTC.

Comment on this clonotype: This clone may be a read error of a much larger clone one base away. The chain is built from TRBV28 and TRBJ2-2; 8 nucleotides agree with TRBD2. Germline V gene lookup returns CDR1 MDHEN and CDR2 SYDVKM. This CDR3 is built from 14 residues. Trimming took 6 bases from V and 0 from J; bases not matched to a gene: 0. CDR3 nucleotide sequence: TGTGCCAGCAGGACTAGCGCGAACACCGGGGAGCTGTTTTTT. Its protein is CASRTSANTGELFF.

This clonotype was seen a handful of times. The chain employs TRBV6-5 and TRBJ1-6, with D uncertain. The germline CDR1 and CDR2 sequences are MNHEY and SVGAGI. Trimming removed 6 bases at V and 4 bases at J, with 13 bases between. The CDR3 extends over 15 amino acids. The CDR3 DNA follows: TGTGCCAGCAGGACTCGCGGCCAGTATAATTCACCCCTCCACTTT. Encoded protein: CASRTRGQYNSPLHF.